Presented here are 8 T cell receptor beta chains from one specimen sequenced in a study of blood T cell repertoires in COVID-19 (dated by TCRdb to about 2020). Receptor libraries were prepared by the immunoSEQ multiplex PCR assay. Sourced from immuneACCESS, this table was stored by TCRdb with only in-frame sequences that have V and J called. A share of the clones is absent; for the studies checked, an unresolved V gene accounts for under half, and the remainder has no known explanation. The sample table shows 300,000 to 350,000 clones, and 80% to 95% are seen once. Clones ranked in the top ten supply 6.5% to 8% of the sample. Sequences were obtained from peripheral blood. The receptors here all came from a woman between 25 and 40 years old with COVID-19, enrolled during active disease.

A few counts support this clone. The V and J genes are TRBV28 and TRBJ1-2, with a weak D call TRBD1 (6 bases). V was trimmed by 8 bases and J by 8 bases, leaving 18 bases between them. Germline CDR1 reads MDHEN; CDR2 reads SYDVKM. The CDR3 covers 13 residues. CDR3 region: CASGYGTLAGYTF. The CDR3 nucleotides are TGTGCCAGCGGATACGGGACACTCGCGGGCTACACCTTC.

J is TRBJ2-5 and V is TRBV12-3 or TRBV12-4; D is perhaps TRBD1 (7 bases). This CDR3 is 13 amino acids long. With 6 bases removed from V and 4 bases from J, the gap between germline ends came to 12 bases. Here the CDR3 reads CASRSRGAETQYF. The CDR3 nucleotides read TGTGCCAGCAGGTCCAGGGGGGCAGAGACCCAGTACTTC.

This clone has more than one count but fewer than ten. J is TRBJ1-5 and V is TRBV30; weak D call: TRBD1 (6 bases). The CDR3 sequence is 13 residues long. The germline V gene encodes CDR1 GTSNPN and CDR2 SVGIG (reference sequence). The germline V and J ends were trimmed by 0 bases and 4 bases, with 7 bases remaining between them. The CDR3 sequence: CAWSVGTNQPQHF. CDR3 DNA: TGTGCCTGGAGTGTAGGGACAAATCAGCCCCAGCATTTT.

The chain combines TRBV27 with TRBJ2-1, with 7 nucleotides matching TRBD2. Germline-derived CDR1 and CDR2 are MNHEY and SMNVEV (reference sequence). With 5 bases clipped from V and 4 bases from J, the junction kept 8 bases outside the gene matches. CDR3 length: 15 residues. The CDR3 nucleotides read TGTGCCAGCAGTGGACCGGGACTACAGTACAATGAGCAGTTCTTC. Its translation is CASSGPGLQYNEQFF.

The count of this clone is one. The CDR3 region is CAAGTSDNEQFF. The CDR3 coding sequence is TGCGCGGCCGGGACTAGCGACAATGAGCAGTTCTTC. The V gene is TRBV10-2, the J gene TRBJ2-1; 10 nucleotides align to TRBD2. CDR1 and CDR2 from the germline V gene are WSHSY and SAAADI. The CDR3 loop spans 12 amino acids.

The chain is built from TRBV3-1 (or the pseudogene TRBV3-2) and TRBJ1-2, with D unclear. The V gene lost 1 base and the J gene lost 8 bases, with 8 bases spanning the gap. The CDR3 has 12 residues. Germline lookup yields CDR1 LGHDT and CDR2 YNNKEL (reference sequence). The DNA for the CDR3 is TGTGCCAGCAGCCAAGCCGGCAGGGGCTACACCTTC. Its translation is CASSQAGRGYTF.

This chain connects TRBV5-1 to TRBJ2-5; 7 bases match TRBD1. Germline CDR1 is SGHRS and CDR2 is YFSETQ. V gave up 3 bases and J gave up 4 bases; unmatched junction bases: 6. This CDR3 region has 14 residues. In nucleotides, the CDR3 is TGCGCCAGCAGCTCCCAGACAGGGATAGAGACCCAGTACTTC. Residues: CASSSQTGIETQYF.

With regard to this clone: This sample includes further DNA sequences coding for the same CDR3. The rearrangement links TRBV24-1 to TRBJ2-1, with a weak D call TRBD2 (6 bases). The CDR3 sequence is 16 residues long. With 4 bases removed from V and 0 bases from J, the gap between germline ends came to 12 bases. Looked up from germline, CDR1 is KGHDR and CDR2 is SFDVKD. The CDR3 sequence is CATSDPSGSSYNEQFF. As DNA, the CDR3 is TGTGCCACCAGTGACCCCTCCGGGAGCTCCTACAATGAGCAGTTCTTC.